This is a list of T cell receptor beta chains from one sample in a study of T-cell reconstitution after alpha-beta-depleted transplantation in children. TCRdb used MiXCR to reprocess the PCR reads, holding one entry per CDR3 protein. The sample lists 200,000 or so distinct CDR3 sequences, around 7% occurring once. The starting material was PBMCs, obtained before TCRalphabeta/CD19-depleted stem cell transplant. Receptor source: a boy younger than 10 with acute lymphoblastic leukemia, due to receive a stem cell transplant. The CDR3 runs from the conserved cysteine through the conserved F or W. A D gene is named only where the DNA matches it firmly. Clone size is not always given. Where it is, it says once, few, many or a class for expanded clones.

clone_size	d_call	v_call	j_call	cdr3_aa	cdr3_nt
many	NA	TRBV12-3/TRBV12-4	TRBJ2-7	CASSRTDSYEQYF	TGTGCCAGCAGTAGGACAGACTCATACGAGCAGTACTTC
few	TRBD1	TRBV2	TRBJ1-1	CASDRETEAFF	TGTGCCAGTGACAGGGAGACTGAAGCTTTCTTT
few	NA	TRBV5-1	TRBJ1-2	CASSPDSDYGYTF	TGCGCCAGCAGCCCGGACAGTGACTATGGCTACACCTTC
many	TRBD1	TRBV5-1	TRBJ1-1	CASSLAGLQGSGTEAFF	TGCGCCAGCAGCTTGGCCGGGTTACAGGGGTCGGGCACTGAAGCTTTCTTT
many	TRBD1	TRBV12-3/TRBV12-4	TRBJ2-1	CASSYRGLYNEQFF	TGTGCCAGCAGTTACAGGGGGCTTTACAATGAGCAGTTCTTC
few	TRBD1	TRBV6-2/TRBV6-3	TRBJ1-1	CASSYSGTGGTEAFF	TGTGCCAGCAGTTACTCCGGGACAGGGGGCACTGAAGCTTTCTTT
many	TRBD2	TRBV7-8	TRBJ2-1	CASSFWTSGGNEQFF	TGTGCCAGCAGCTTTTGGACTAGCGGGGGTAATGAGCAGTTCTTC
few	NA	TRBV7-9	TRBJ1-4	CASSSADRGHSEKLFF	TGTGCCAGCAGCTCAGCCGATCGCGGGCATAGTGAAAAACTGTTTTTT
many	TRBD2	TRBV28	TRBJ2-1	CASGFTSGRFNEQFF	TGTGCCAGCGGTTTTACTAGCGGGAGGTTCAATGAGCAGTTCTTC
many	TRBD2	TRBV6-1	TRBJ2-1	CAAGTSGRHNEQFF	TGTGCCGCCGGGACTAGCGGCAGACACAATGAGCAGTTCTTC
few	TRBD2	TRBV10-3	TRBJ2-5	CAISDSSGGETQYF	TGTGCCATCAGTGACTCGAGCGGGGGGGAGACCCAGTACTTC
many	NA	TRBV27	TRBJ1-1	CASSAGLSLTEAFF	TGTGCCAGCAGTGCCGGTTTAAGCCTCACTGAAGCTTTCTTT
NA	NA	TRBV12-3/TRBV12-4	TRBJ1-2	CASSITPYGYTF	TGTGCCAGCAGTATCACCCCCTATGGCTACACCTTC
many	TRBD2	TRBV20-1	TRBJ2-5	CSASGLAGEAQYF	TGCAGTGCCAGTGGCCTAGCGGGAGAGGCCCAGTACTTC
many	NA	TRBV2	TRBJ2-4	CASSPDGFQYF	TGTGCCAGCAGTCCGGACGGATTTCAGTACTTC
NA	TRBD2	TRBV18	TRBJ2-7	CASSLSGDTYEQYF	TGTGCCAGCTCACTCAGCGGGGATACCTACGAGCAGTACTTC
many	TRBD1	TRBV27	TRBJ2-1	CASSLWVGTGRFLYNEQFF	TGTGCCAGCAGTTTATGGGTAGGGACAGGGAGGTTTTTGTACAATGAGCAGTTCTTC
many	NA	TRBV28	TRBJ1-1	CASSLGFGEAEAFF	TGTGCCAGCAGTTTGGGATTCGGGGAGGCTGAAGCTTTCTTT
few	TRBD1	TRBV9	TRBJ1-1	CASSSEGTVLNTEAFF	TGTGCCAGCAGCTCCGAGGGGACAGTATTGAACACTGAAGCTTTCTTT
few	NA	TRBV5-1	TRBJ1-4	CASSRTQRTNEKLFF	TGCGCCAGCAGCCGGACCCAGAGAACTAATGAAAAACTGTTTTTT
many	NA	TRBV12-3/TRBV12-4	TRBJ2-2	CASSRRGGGELFF	TGTGCCAGCAGTCGCCGGGGAGGCGGGGAGCTGTTTTTT
many	TRBD2	TRBV4-2	TRBJ2-7	CASSQDWREEDEQYF	TGTGCCAGCAGCCAAGATTGGCGGGAGGAGGACGAGCAGTACTTC